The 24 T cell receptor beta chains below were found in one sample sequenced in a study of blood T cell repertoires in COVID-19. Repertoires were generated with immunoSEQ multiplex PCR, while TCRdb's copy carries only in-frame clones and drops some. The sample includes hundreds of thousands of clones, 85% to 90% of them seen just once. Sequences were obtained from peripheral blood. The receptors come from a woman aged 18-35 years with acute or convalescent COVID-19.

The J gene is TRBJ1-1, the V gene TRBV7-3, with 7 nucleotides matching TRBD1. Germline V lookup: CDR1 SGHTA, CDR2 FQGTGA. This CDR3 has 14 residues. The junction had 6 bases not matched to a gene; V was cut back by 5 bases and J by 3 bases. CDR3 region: CASSKQGRHTEAFF. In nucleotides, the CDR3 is TGTGCCAGCAGCAAACAGGGGCGGCACACTGAAGCTTTCTTT.

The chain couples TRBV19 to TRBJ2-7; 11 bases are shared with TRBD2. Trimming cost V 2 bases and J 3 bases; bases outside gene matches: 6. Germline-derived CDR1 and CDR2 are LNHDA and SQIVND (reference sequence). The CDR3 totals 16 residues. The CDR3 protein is CASSISTGTSGYEQYF. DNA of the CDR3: TGTGCCAGTAGTATAAGTACCGGGACTAGCGGCTACGAGCAGTACTTC. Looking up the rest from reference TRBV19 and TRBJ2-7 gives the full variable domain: DGGITQSPKYLFRKEGQNVTLSCEQNLNHDAMYWYRQDPGQGLRLIYYSQIVNDFQKGDIAEGYSVSREKKESFPLTVTSAQKNPTAFYLCASSISTGTSGYEQYFGPGTRLTVT.

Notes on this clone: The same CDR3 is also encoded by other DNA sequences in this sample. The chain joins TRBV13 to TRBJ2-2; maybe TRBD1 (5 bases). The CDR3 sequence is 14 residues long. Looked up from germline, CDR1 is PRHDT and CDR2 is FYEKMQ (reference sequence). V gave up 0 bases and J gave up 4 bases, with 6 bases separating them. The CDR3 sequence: CASSLGRGTGELFF. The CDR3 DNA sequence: TGTGCCAGCAGCTTAGGAAGGGGCACCGGGGAGCTGTTTTTT.

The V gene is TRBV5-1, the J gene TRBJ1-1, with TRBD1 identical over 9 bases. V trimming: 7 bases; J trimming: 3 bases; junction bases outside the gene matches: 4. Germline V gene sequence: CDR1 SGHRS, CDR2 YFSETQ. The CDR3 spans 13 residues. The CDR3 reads CASRDRVDTEAFF. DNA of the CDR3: TGCGCCAGCCGGGACAGGGTGGACACTGAAGCTTTCTTT.

The DNA of the CDR3 is TGCGCCAGCAGCCGGGACAGTCTCCAGTACTTC. This encodes CASSRDSLQYF. This chain connects TRBV4-1 to TRBJ2-7, with 7 nucleotides matching TRBD1. The CDR3 spans 11 residues. Germline V gene sequence: CDR1 MGHRA, CDR2 YSYEKL. The junction had 4 bases not matched to a gene; V was cut back by 4 bases and J by 10 bases.

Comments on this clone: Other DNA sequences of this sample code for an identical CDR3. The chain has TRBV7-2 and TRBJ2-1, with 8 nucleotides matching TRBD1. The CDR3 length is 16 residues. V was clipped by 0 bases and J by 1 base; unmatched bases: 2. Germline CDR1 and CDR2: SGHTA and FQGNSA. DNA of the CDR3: TGTGCCAGCAGCTTAGCGGGGACAGGTTCCTACAATGAGCAGTTCTTC. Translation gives CASSLAGTGSYNEQFF.

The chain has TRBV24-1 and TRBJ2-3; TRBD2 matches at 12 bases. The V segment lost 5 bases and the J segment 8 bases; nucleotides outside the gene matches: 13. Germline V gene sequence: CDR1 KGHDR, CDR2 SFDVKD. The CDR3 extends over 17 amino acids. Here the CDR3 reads CATSGGASGGASGTQYF. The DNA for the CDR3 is TGTGCCACCAGTGGAGGGGCTAGCGGGGGGGCCAGTGGTACGCAGTATTTT.

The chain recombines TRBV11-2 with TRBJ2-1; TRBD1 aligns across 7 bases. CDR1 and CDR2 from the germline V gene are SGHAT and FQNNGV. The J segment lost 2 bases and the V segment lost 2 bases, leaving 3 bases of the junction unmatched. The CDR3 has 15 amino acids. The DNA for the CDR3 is TGTGCCAGCAGCTTAAGGGGGACAGCCTACAATGAGCAGTTCTTC. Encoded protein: CASSLRGTAYNEQFF.

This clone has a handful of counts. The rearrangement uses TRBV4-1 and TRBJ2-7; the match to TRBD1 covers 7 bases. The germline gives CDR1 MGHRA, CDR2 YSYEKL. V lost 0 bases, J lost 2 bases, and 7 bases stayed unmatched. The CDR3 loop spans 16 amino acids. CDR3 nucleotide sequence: TGCGCCAGCAGCCAAGACCGACAGGGTCTTCCCTACGAGCAGTACTTC. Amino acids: CASSQDRQGLPYEQYF.

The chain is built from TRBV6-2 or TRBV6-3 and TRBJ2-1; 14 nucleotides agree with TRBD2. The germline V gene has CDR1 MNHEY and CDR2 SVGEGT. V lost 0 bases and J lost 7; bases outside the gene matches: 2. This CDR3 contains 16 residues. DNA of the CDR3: TGTGCCAGCAGTTACTCGACTAGCGGGGGGGCGAATGAGCAGTTCTTC. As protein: CASSYSTSGGANEQFF.

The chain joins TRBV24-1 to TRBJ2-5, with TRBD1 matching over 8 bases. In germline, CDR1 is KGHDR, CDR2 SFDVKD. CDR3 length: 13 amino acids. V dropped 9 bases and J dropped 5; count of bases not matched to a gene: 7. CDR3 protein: CATGQGARETQYF. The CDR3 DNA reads TGTGCCACCGGGCAGGGGGCACGGGAGACCCAGTACTTC.

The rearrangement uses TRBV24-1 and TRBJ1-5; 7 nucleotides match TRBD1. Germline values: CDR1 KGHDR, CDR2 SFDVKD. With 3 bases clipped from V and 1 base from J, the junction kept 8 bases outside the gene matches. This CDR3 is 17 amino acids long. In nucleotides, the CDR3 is TGTGCCACCAGTGATCACACAGGGGCCGCAAGCAATCAGCCCCAGCATTTT. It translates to CATSDHTGAASNQPQHF.

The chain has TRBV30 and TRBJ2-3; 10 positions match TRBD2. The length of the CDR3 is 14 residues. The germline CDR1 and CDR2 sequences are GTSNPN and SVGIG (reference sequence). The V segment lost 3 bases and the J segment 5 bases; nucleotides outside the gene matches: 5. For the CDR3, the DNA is TGTGCCTGGAGATTACTAGCGGGGAAAGATACGCAGTATTTT. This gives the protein CAWRLLAGKDTQYF.

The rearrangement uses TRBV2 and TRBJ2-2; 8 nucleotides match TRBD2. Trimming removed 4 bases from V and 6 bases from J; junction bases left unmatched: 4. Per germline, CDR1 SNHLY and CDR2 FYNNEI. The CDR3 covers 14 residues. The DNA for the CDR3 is TGTGCCAGCAGTGGACAGACTAGCGCCGGGGAGCTGTTTTTT. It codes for CASSGQTSAGELFF.

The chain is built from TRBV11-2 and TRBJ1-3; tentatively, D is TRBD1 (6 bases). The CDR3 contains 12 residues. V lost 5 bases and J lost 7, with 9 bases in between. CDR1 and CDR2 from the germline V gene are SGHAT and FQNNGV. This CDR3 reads CASSADRNTIYF. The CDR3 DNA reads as TGTGCCAGCAGCGCCGACAGGAACACCATATATTTT. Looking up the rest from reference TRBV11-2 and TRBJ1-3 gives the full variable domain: EAGVAQSPRYKIIEKRQSVAFWCNPISGHATLYWYQQILGQGPKLLIQFQNNGVVDDSQLPKDRFSAERLKGVDSTLKIQPAKLEDSAVYLCASSADRNTIYFGEGSWLTVV.

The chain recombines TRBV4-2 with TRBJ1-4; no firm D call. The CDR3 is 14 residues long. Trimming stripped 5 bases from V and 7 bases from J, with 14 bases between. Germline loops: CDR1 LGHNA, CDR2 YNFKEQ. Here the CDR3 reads CASSTGESGEKLFF. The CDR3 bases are TGTGCCAGCAGCACGGGAGAGTCGGGTGAAAAACTGTTTTTT.

The DNA of the CDR3 is TGCGCCAGCAGCCTGCCAGCAGGGCGGGGGAATGAAAAACTGTTTTTT. Amino acid sequence: CASSLPAGRGNEKLFF. The chain links TRBV4-3 to TRBJ1-4, with D possibly TRBD1 on 5 matching bases. This CDR3 is built from 16 residues. Trimming took 4 bases from V and 5 from J, leaving 17 bases between them. Germline loops: CDR1 LGHNA, CDR2 YSLEER.

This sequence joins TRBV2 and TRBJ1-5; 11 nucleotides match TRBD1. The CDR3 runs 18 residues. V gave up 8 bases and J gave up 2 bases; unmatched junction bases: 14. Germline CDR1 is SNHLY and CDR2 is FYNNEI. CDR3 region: CASQRGGTGGFGNQPQHF. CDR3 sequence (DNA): TGTGCCAGCCAAAGGGGTGGGACAGGGGGATTCGGCAATCAGCCCCAGCATTTT. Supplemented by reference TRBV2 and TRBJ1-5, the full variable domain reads EPEVTQTPSHQVTQMGQEVILRCVPISNHLYFYWYRQILGQKVEFLVSFYNNEISEKSEIFDDQFSVERPDGSNFTLKIRSTKLEDSAMYFCASQRGGTGGFGNQPQHFGDGTRLSIL.

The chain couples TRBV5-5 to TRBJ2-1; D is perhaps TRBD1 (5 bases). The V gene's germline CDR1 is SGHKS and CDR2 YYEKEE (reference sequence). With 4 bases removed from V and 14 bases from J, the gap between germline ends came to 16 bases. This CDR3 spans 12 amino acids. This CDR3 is CASSNDISGKFF. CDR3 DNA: TGTGCCAGCAGCAACGACATCTCAGGGAAGTTCTTC. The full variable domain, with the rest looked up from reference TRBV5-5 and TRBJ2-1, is DAGVTQSPTHLIKTRGQQVTLRCSPISGHKSVSWYQQVLGQGPQFIFQYYEKEERGRGNFPDRFSARQFPNYSSELNVNALLLGDSALYLCASSNDISGKFFGPGTRLTVL.

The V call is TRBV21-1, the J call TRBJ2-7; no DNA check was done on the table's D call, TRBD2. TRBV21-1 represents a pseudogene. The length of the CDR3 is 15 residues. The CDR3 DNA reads TGTGCCAGCAGCATAAGGCGGGGGGTGCCCTACGAGCAGTACTTC. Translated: CASSIRRGVPYEQYF.

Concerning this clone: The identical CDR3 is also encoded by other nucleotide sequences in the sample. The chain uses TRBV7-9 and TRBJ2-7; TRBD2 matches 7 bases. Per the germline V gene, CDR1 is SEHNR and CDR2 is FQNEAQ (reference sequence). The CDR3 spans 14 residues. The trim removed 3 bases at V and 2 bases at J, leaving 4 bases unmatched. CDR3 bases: TGTGCCAGCAGCTTCCAGGGAGGGCCCTACGAGCAGTACTTC. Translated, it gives CASSFQGGPYEQYF.

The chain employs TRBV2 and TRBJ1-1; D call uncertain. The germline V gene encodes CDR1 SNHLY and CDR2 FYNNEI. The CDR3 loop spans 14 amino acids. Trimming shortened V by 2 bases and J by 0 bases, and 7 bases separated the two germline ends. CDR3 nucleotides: TGTGCCAGCAGTGAATCGGGGTTGAACACTGAAGCTTTCTTT. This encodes CASSESGLNTEAFF.

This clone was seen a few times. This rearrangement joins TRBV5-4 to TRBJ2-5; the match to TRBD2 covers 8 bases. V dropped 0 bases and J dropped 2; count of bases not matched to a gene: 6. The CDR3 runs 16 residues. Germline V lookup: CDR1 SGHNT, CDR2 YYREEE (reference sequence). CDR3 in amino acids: CASSLDRAGGQETQYF. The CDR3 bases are TGTGCCAGCAGCTTGGATCGGGCGGGGGGACAAGAGACCCAGTACTTC. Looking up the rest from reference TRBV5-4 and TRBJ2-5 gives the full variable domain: ETGVTQSPTHLIKTRGQQVTLRCSSQSGHNTVSWYQQALGQGPQFIFQYYREEENGRGNFPPRFSGLQFPNYSSELNVNALELDDSALYLCASSLDRAGGQETQYFGPGTRLLVL.

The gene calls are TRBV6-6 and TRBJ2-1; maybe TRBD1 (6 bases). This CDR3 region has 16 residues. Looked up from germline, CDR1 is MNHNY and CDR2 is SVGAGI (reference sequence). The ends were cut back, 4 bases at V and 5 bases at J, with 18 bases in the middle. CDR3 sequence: CASSSPTGNLHNEQFF. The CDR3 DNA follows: TGTGCCAGCAGTTCACCGACAGGAAACCTCCACAATGAGCAGTTCTTC.